This is a list of T cell receptor beta chains from one sample in a study of identical twins. MiXCR, applied by TCRdb to the 5' RACE reads, yields one record per CDR3 protein. The sample contains approximately 500,000 distinct CDR3 sequences, approximately 24% of which appear only once. This sample also appeared in a second study, on T cells expressing NK-cell markers.

The sample was CD4+ T cells sorted from blood. The source is a woman between 18 and 30 years old in good health. The CDR3 runs from the conserved cysteine through the conserved F or W. A D gene is named only where the DNA matches it firmly. Expanded clones get a size class; other rows say once, few or many, or leave the size out.

V gene,clone size,CDR3 length,D gene,J gene,CDR3 DNA,CDR3 protein
TRBV20-1,few,13,-,TRBJ1-5,TGCAGTGCTAGGGACATCCCTGATCAGCCCCAGCATTTT,CSARDIPDQPQHF
TRBV9,-,14,-,TRBJ1-4,TGTGCCAGCAGCGTAGACAGGGACTATGAAAAACTGTTTTTT,CASSVDRDYEKLFF
TRBV5-1,-,14,-,TRBJ1-1,TGCGCCAGCAGCTTGGCCAGGAGGAACACTGAAGCTTTCTTT,CASSLARRNTEAFF
TRBV5-1,many,15,TRBD2,TRBJ2-5,TGCGCCAGCAGCTTGGGGACTAGCGGTAAAGAGACCCAGTACTTC,CASSLGTSGKETQYF
TRBV18,-,15,TRBD2,TRBJ2-7,TGTGCCAGCTCACCTAGCGGGAGGGCCTCCTACGAGCAGTACTTC,CASSPSGRASYEQYF
TRBV25-1,-,17,TRBD2,TRBJ2-2,TGTGCCAGCAGTAAACTCGGGACTAGCGGGGGGAACGGGGAGCTGTTTTTT,CASSKLGTSGGNGELFF
TRBV12-3/TRBV12-4,many,13,TRBD1,TRBJ2-1,TGTGCCAGCAGTCACGGACAGGGTTCGAAGCCGTTCTTC,CASSHGQGSKPFF
TRBV12-3/TRBV12-4,-,14,-,TRBJ2-2,TGTGCCAGCAGGATGCAGGACTACACCGGGGAGCTGTTTTTT,CASRMQDYTGELFF
TRBV18,few,13,-,TRBJ2-1,TGTGCCAGCTCTCCTAGTGCCTACAATGAGCAGTTCTTC,CASSPSAYNEQFF
TRBV12-3/TRBV12-4,many,12,-,TRBJ2-3,TGTGCCAGCAGTTTGATAACGGGAGCGCAGTATTTT,CASSLITGAQYF
TRBV7-9,once,15,TRBD2,TRBJ2-3,TGTGCCAGCAGCTTCCTAGCGGGAGCGAAAGATACGCAGTATTTT,CASSFLAGAKDTQYF
TRBV20-1,few,13,-,TRBJ2-3,TGCAGTGCTAAAGAGACTTACACAGATACGCAGTATTTT,CSAKETYTDTQYF
TRBV20-1,few,16,TRBD2,TRBJ2-2,TGCAGTGCTAGGCCCAGCGGGGGCCGTAACACCGGGGAGCTGTTTTTT,CSARPSGGRNTGELFF
TRBV12-3/TRBV12-4,-,12,-,TRBJ1-6,TGTGCCAGCAGTTTAGTAACTTCACCCCTCCACTTT,CASSLVTSPLHF
TRBV20-1,-,14,TRBD1,TRBJ2-7,TGCAGTGCGGAGAGGGGGCTAGCACTGTCCGAGCAGTACTTC,CSAERGLALSEQYF
TRBV10-3,few,16,-,TRBJ1-2,TGTGCCATCAGTGAGTCGACGGCAGGAGCTAACTATGGCTACACCTTC,CAISESTAGANYGYTF
TRBV5-1,many,14,-,TRBJ2-7,TGCGCCAGCAGCTTGGACCGGGCCGCGGGAGAGCAGTACTTC,CASSLDRAAGEQYF
TRBV20-1,few,14,-,TRBJ1-2,TGCAGTGCTAGACAGGTCTCAGCTAACTATGGCTACACCTTC,CSARQVSANYGYTF
TRBV12-3/TRBV12-4,few,14,TRBD1,TRBJ1-6,TGTGCCAGCAAGGGACAGACCTATAATTCACCCCTCCACTTT,CASKGQTYNSPLHF
TRBV12-3/TRBV12-4,-,13,-,TRBJ1-5,TGTGCCAGCAGTAAGGACGGCAATCAGCCCCAGCATTTT,CASSKDGNQPQHF
TRBV20-1,few,13,-,TRBJ2-1,TGCAGTGCTAGAACCCCCCACTACAATGAGCAGTTCTTC,CSARTPHYNEQFF
TRBV5-1,-,15,-,TRBJ2-1,TGCGCCAGCAGCCTAACAGGGTTACCCTACAATGAGCAGTTCTTC,CASSLTGLPYNEQFF
TRBV20-1,few,14,TRBD2,TRBJ2-1,TGCAGTGCCTATACCGGGACTAATTACAATGAGCAGTTCTTC,CSAYTGTNYNEQFF
TRBV9,few,12,-,TRBJ2-5,TGTGCCAGCAGTCGGGGGCGGGAGACCCAGTACTTC,CASSRGRETQYF
TRBV20-1,-,15,-,TRBJ2-1,TGCAGTGCTAGAACGTTTGGGGGTCCGGCCAATGAGCAGTTCTTC,CSARTFGGPANEQFF
TRBV7-8,few,12,-,TRBJ2-4,TGTGCCAGCAGCCTTGTGGTAAACATTCAGTACTTC,CASSLVVNIQYF
TRBV20-1,-,14,-,TRBJ2-3,TGCAGTGCTAGGAGGCTAGCTAGCACAGATACGCAGTATTTT,CSARRLASTDTQYF
TRBV20-1,many,12,-,TRBJ1-2,TGCAGTGCCAGCGGGACGGTCTATGGCTACACCTTC,CSASGTVYGYTF
TRBV29-1,-,12,-,TRBJ2-2,TGCAGCGTGTGGGGGAGATCTGGGGAGCTGTTTTTT,CSVWGRSGELFF
TRBV5-1,-,18,-,TRBJ2-5,TGCGCCAGCAGCCTCGGACCAGGGGGGCCCACCTCCCAAGAGACCCAGTACTTC,CASSLGPGGPTSQETQYF
TRBV7-6,-,14,-,TRBJ2-7,TGTGCCAGCAGCCTCCGGGACACCTCCTACGAGCAGTACTTC,CASSLRDTSYEQYF
TRBV6-1,few,13,-,TRBJ1-1,TGTGCCAGCACCCCAGCAGGAAGGGCCGAAGCTTTCTTT,CASTPAGRAEAFF
TRBV10-3,few,12,-,TRBJ2-1,TGTGCCACCTTTAACGACAGAGGTGAGCAGTTCTTC,CATFNDRGEQFF
TRBV20-1,-,16,-,TRBJ2-1,TGCAGTGCTAGTAATCGGGCCTCCGGCACTCTAAATGAGCAGTTCTTC,CSASNRASGTLNEQFF
TRBV3-1,-,16,TRBD2,TRBJ2-1,TGTGCCAGCAGTCCGGTGGGACTAGCGGGGTTAAATGAGCAGTTCTTC,CASSPVGLAGLNEQFF
TRBV5-6,few,13,-,TRBJ2-5,TGTGCCAGCAACGAAGGAAGCGGAGAGACCCAGTACTTC,CASNEGSGETQYF
TRBV15,few,18,-,TRBJ2-4,TGTGCCACCAGCAGAGATTATAGAGAGAGGGGAGCCAAAAACATTCAGTACTTC,CATSRDYRERGAKNIQYF
TRBV3-1,few,13,-,TRBJ1-4,TGTGCCAGCGCCGGGGCAGGCCGGGAAAAACTGTTTTTT,CASAGAGREKLFF
TRBV20-1,-,13,TRBD2,TRBJ2-7,TGCGGTGCTAGAGTCGGCCCGGGAGGCGAGCAGTACTTC,CGARVGPGGEQYF
TRBV7-3,-,12,TRBD2,TRBJ2-3,TGTGCCAGCAGCACCCCGGGACTAGAGCTGTATTTT,CASSTPGLELYF
TRBV12-3/TRBV12-4,few,15,TRBD2,TRBJ2-2,TGTGCCAGCCGGGGACTAGCGGGAATCACCGGGGAGCTGTTTTTT,CASRGLAGITGELFF
TRBV6-6,few,13,-,TRBJ1-5,TGTGCCAGCAGTGATAGTAGCAATCAGCCCCAGCATTTT,CASSDSSNQPQHF
TRBV14,few,13,-,TRBJ2-1,TGTGCCAGCGCAAAGAGACCCTACAATGAGCAGTTCTTC,CASAKRPYNEQFF
TRBV29-1,few,12,-,TRBJ2-5,TGCAGCGTTGAAGTCAGGCAAGAGACCCAGTACTTC,CSVEVRQETQYF